The rows below give T cell receptor beta chains drawn from one sample of a study of cytomegalovirus exposure and HLA in healthy donors. Sequencing used immunoSEQ multiplex PCR; TCRdb keeps in-frame clones, though not all of them. The table shows under 100,000 clones, with roughly 79% occurring only once. Sequences were obtained from PBMCs. The source of these receptors is a man aged 18 to 30 in good health and CMV-seropositive. CDR3s include the opening cysteine and the closing phenylalanine or tryptophan. D genes are given only for firm matches. Expanded clones get a size class; other rows say once, few or many, or leave the size out.

>NA|TRBJ2-7|NA|TRBV28
CASSLASYEQYF
TGTGCCAGCAGCCTAGCCTCCTACGAGCAGTACTTC
>NA|TRBJ2-7|NA|TRBV5-8
CASSLSLTASPYEQYF
TGTGCCAGCAGCTTGAGCCTCACAGCTAGCCCCTACGAGCAGTACTTC
>NA|TRBJ2-3|NA|TRBV13
CASSPRTDTQYF
TGTGCCAGCAGCCCCCGTACAGATACGCAGTATTTT
>TRBD2|TRBJ2-2|NA|TRBV18
CASSTLAGDTGELFF
TGTGCCAGCTCAACCCTAGCGGGGGACACCGGGGAGCTGTTTTTT
>TRBD1|TRBJ2-7|NA|TRBV7-6
CASSPRGQNYEQYF
TGTGCCAGCAGCCCCAGGGGACAGAACTACGAGCAGTACTTC
>NA|TRBJ1-5|NA|TRBV28
CASTNPGEGVSNQPQHF
TGTGCCAGCACCAACCCTGGGGAGGGCGTAAGCAATCAGCCCCAGCATTTT
>NA|TRBJ2-2|NA|TRBV9
CASSVATSGELFF
TGTGCCAGCAGCGTAGCCACTAGCGGGGAGCTGTTTTTT
>NA|TRBJ2-1|NA|TRBV6-5
CASSYYLKSSYNEQFF
TGTGCCAGCAGTTACTATCTCAAGAGCTCCTACAATGAGCAGTTCTTC
>TRBD1|TRBJ2-7|NA|TRBV11-2
CASSLLRGPYEQYF
TGTGCCAGCAGCTTACTCAGGGGGCCCTACGAGCAGTACTTC
>NA|TRBJ2-7|once|TRBV10-3
CAISSSGTLSYEQYF
TGTGCCATCAGTTCGAGCGGAACCCTTTCCTACGAGCAGTACTTC
>NA|TRBJ1-1|NA|TRBV28
CASSLQGGTEAFF
TGTGCCAGCAGTTTACAGGGAGGCACTGAAGCTTTCTTT
>NA|TRBJ2-7|NA|TRBV10-2
CASRGVRAQGQYF
TGCGCCAGCAGGGGGGTCAGGGCACAGGGGCAGTACTTC
>NA|TRBJ1-3|NA|TRBV7-9
CANQVDGGTGNTIYF
TGTGCCAACCAGGTCGACGGAGGGACTGGAAACACCATATATTTT
>NA|TRBJ2-1|once|TRBV15
CATSRGVGRELGNEQFF
TGTGCCACCAGCAGAGGCGTTGGCAGGGAATTGGGTAATGAGCAGTTCTTC
>TRBD2|TRBJ2-3|NA|TRBV11-2
CASSLGTSDTDTQYF
TGTGCCAGCAGCTTAGGGACTAGCGACACAGATACGCAGTATTTT
>NA|TRBJ1-2|NA|TRBV6-1
CASRLGAFNYGYTF
TGTGCCAGCCGGCTGGGGGCCTTTAACTATGGCTACACCTTC
>NA|TRBJ2-7|NA|TRBV29-1
CSVGGGNSYEQYF
TGCAGCGTTGGTGGCGGGAACTCCTACGAGCAGTACTTC
>NA|TRBJ1-5|NA|TRBV29-1
CSVSGGLNQPQHF
TGCAGCGTTTCTGGGGGCCTAAATCAGCCCCAGCATTTT
>NA|TRBJ2-5|NA|TRBV9
CASSVASANSGTQYF
TGTGCCAGCAGCGTAGCTTCGGCAAACTCGGGGACCCAGTACTTC
>NA|TRBJ2-5|NA|TRBV9
CASSVGLIGTQYF
TGTGCCAGCAGCGTAGGTCTAATTGGGACCCAGTACTTC
>NA|TRBJ2-3|NA|TRBV20-1
CSPRHWDTQYF
TGCAGTCCACGACATTGGGATACGCAGTATTTT
>NA|TRBJ2-7|NA|TRBV6-5
CASSYNSGTPTYEQYF
TGTGCCAGCAGTTACAATTCCGGGACACCAACCTACGAGCAGTACTTC
>TRBD2|TRBJ2-3|NA|TRBV7-8
CASSHIAGGPPDTQYF
TGTGCCAGCAGCCATATAGCGGGAGGGCCCCCAGATACGCAGTATTTT
>NA|TRBJ2-2|NA|TRBV28
CASSRNTGELFF
TGTGCCAGCAGCCGGAACACCGGGGAGCTGTTTTTT
>NA|TRBJ1-2|NA|TRBV14
CASSQDQGVGGYTF
TGTGCCAGCAGCCAAGATCAAGGGGTTGGTGGCTACACCTTC
>NA|TRBJ2-1|NA|TRBV28
CASIGHISYNEQFF
TGTGCCAGCATCGGACATATCTCCTACAATGAGCAGTTCTTC
>TRBD1|TRBJ2-1|NA|TRBV15
CATSRGQGGFWGQFF
TGTGCCACCAGCAGAGGACAGGGGGGGTTCTGGGGGCAGTTCTTC
>TRBD1|TRBJ2-1|few|TRBV6-5
CASSWTGAGNEQFF
TGTGCCAGCAGTTGGACAGGGGCGGGCAATGAGCAGTTCTTC
>TRBD1|TRBJ1-5|NA|TRBV4-2
CASSQKSDSQGAYQPQHF
TGTGCCAGCAGCCAGAAGAGCGATTCCCAGGGGGCGTATCAGCCCCAGCATTTT
>NA|TRBJ2-1|NA|TRBV5-1
CASISPGASINEQFF
TGCGCCAGCATCAGTCCGGGAGCCTCGATCAATGAGCAGTTCTTC
>TRBD1|TRBJ2-7|NA|TRBV28
CASRGTGDYEQYF
TGTGCCAGCAGGGGGACAGGGGACTACGAGCAGTACTTC
>NA|TRBJ2-1|NA|TRBV7-9
CASSLDSSSYNEQFF
TGTGCCAGCAGCTTGGACTCGAGCTCCTACAATGAGCAGTTCTTC
>NA|TRBJ1-2|NA|TRBV6-4
CASSNTGLYGYTF
TGTGCCAGCAGCAACACAGGTCTCTATGGCTACACCTTC
>TRBD1|TRBJ1-1|few|TRBV6-5
CASRPDRAMNTEAFF
TGTGCCAGCAGGCCGGACAGGGCCATGAACACTGAAGCTTTCTTT
>NA|TRBJ2-1|NA|TRBV9
CASSDRYNEQFF
TGTGCCAGCAGCGACAGGTACAATGAGCAGTTCTTC
>TRBD1|TRBJ1-2|NA|TRBV6-5
CASSYSTGLNYGYTF
TGTGCCAGCAGTTACTCGACAGGGTTGAACTATGGCTACACCTTC
>TRBD1|TRBJ1-2|NA|TRBV7-8
CASSLAGTGVGGYTF
TGTGCCAGCAGCTTAGCTGGGACAGGGGTGGGTGGCTACACCTTC
>TRBD1|TRBJ1-2|few|TRBV18
CASSPSGQKNYGYTF
TGTGCCAGCTCACCCTCGGGACAGAAGAACTATGGCTACACCTTC
>NA|TRBJ1-5|NA|TRBV4-1
CASSQDPTYSNQPQHF
TGCGCCAGCAGCCAAGATCCCACATATAGCAATCAGCCCCAGCATTTT
>TRBD1|TRBJ2-2|NA|TRBV15
CATSRDRQGAGELFF
TGTGCCACCAGCAGAGATCGACAGGGGGCCGGGGAGCTGTTTTTT
>TRBD1|TRBJ1-5|few|TRBV2
CASTDRGTPQHF
TGTGCCAGCACAGACAGGGGGACGCCCCAGCATTTT
>NA|TRBJ2-7|NA|TRBV23-1
CASSQSLRYRLAQSGVSYEQYF
TGCGCCAGCAGTCAATCGCTTAGGTATCGGCTAGCACAATCCGGTGTGTCCTACGAGCAGTACTTC
>NA|TRBJ1-2|NA|TRBV28
CASSFSGLGGYTF
TGTGCCAGCAGTTTTTCCGGCCTGGGCGGCTACACCTTC
>NA|TRBJ2-7|NA|TRBV11-1
CASGYAESYEQYF
TGTGCCAGCGGTTATGCGGAGTCCTACGAGCAGTACTTC
>NA|TRBJ1-5|few|TRBV2
CASSKDRSNQPQHF
TGTGCCAGCAGCAAAGACAGGAGCAATCAGCCCCAGCATTTT
>NA|TRBJ1-1|NA|TRBV28
CASKVGGIAEAFF
TGTGCCAGCAAGGTCGGGGGTATAGCTGAAGCTTTCTTT